This T cell receptor (beta chain) was recorded in a study of shared clonotypes between healthy human individuals. Profiling relied on immunoSEQ multiplex PCR, and the TCRdb table lists in-frame clones only, not all of them. The sample shows around 2,000,000 clones, approximately 95% of them seen only once. Regarding the study as a whole: Approximately 5% was the fraction of naive CD4 clonotypes found shared across a few donors. What rarefaction showed was incomplete sorted-subset sequencing despite large depth.

Concerning this clone itself: Its antigen remains unknown.

Trimming took 0 bases from V and 4 from J, leaving 13 bases between them. This CDR3 comprises 15 residues. Per germline, CDR1 SGHRS and CDR2 YFSETQ. This chain connects TRBV5-1 to TRBJ1-1, with D possibly being TRBD1 (6 bases). The sequencing input was naive CD4+ T cells sorted from blood. Described subset: CD45RA+ positively selected. This TCR derives from a man between 18 and 35 years old in good health. CDR3 amino acids: CASSLVAGEATEAFF. In DNA, the CDR3 is TGCGCCAGCAGCTTGGTGGCAGGGGAGGCCACTGAAGCTTTCTTT.